The 18 T cell receptor beta chains given below trace back to one sample, sequenced in a study of regulatory T cells in long-lasting Graves disease. Libraries of TCR beta came from iRepertoire HTBI primers plus Arm-PCR of CDR3 regions. TCRdb called the multiplex PCR reads again in MiXCR, with one record for every CDR3 protein. Altogether a few hundred thousand distinct CDR3 sequences are present, approximately 12% being singletons, with the ten largest covering around 18%. Time point in this sample: newly diagnosed GD, antithyroid drugs for less than 3 months. Isolated PBMC RNA provided the starting material for the TCR library. The same specimen was also included in a second study, on T cells in Graves' hyperthyroidism and ophthalmopathy.

Sequenced material: peripheral blood mononuclear cells (PBMCs), taken at new diagnosis, from a patient treated with antithyroid drugs. Receptor source: a woman aged 18-29 years with Graves disease.

Many counts were recorded for this clonotype. V and J are TRBV6-1 and TRBJ2-5, with D maybe TRBD1 (6 bases). V shed 6 bases and J shed 4 bases, with 18 bases lying between them. CDR1 and CDR2 from the germline V gene are MNHNS and SASEGT. This CDR3 spans 15 amino acids. CDR3 residues: CASRQTRTAVETQYF. The CDR3 bases are TGTGCCAGCAGACAGACCCGGACAGCCGTAGAGACCCAGTACTTC.

This clonotype has at least ten counts. The chain couples TRBV2 to TRBJ2-1; D is unresolved. V was clipped by 8 bases and J by 10 bases, with 18 bases between them. Germline V gene lookup returns CDR1 SNHLY and CDR2 FYNNEI. The CDR3 runs 13 residues. CDR3 sequence (DNA): TGTGCCAGCGTTGGGCCGGATGATTTGGAGCAGTTCTTC. It encodes CASVGPDDLEQFF. Full variable domain (outside the CDR3, taken from reference TRBV2 and TRBJ2-1): EPEVTQTPSHQVTQMGQEVILRCVPISNHLYFYWYRQILGQKVEFLVSFYNNEISEKSEIFDDQFSVERPDGSNFTLKIRSTKLEDSAMYFCASVGPDDLEQFFGPGTRLTVL.

As concerns this clonotype: One end of the junction fails to match germline, which may point to a read error. The chain combines TRBV11-1 with TRBJ1-6; D remains unclear. This CDR3 has 14 amino acids. Germline V lookup: CDR1 SGHAT, CDR2 FQDESV (reference sequence). CDR3 protein: CASSPRELDSPLHF. Written as DNA, the CDR3 is TGCGCCAGCAGCCCAAGGGAGTTAGATTCACCCCTCCACTTT.

This clonotype has just a few counts. J is TRBJ2-2 and V is TRBV12-3 or TRBV12-4; D gene unclear. The length of the CDR3 is 17 residues. V shed 5 bases and J shed 5 bases, with 21 bases lying between them. As DNA, the CDR3 is TGTGCCAGCAGTGCACCCCTCGGGCAGAGAAAGACCGGGGAGCTGTTTTTT. Encoded protein: CASSAPLGQRKTGELFF.

This clonotype was counted at least ten times. J is TRBJ2-2 and V is TRBV28; 9 nucleotides agree with TRBD1. Germline V lookup: CDR1 MDHEN, CDR2 SYDVKM. Losses at the gene ends were 3 bases for V and 6 bases for J; bases not matched to a gene: 11. The length of the CDR3 is 17 residues. CDR3 amino acids: CASSFRGTGTIPGELFF. The CDR3 coding sequence is TGTGCCAGCAGTTTTAGGGGGACAGGGACTATTCCCGGGGAGCTGTTTTTT.

This clonotype occurred a few times. With a far larger clone one base away, a read error is the likely cause. The chain has TRBV10-3 and TRBJ2-7; D is ambiguous. Germline V CDR1 and CDR2: ENHRY, SYGVKD. The CDR3 extends over 13 amino acids. The V and J ends lost 5 bases and 6 bases respectively, with 14 bases between them. The CDR3 is CAISLGTSGEQYF. Written as DNA, the CDR3 is TGTGCCATCAGTTTGGGCACTTCGGGCGAGCAGTACTTC.

This clonotype has ten or more counts. The V call is TRBV6-7, the J call TRBJ1-5; 7 nucleotides match TRBD1. TRBV6-7 is an open reading frame whose function is uncertain. This CDR3 has 18 residues. Trimming took 2 bases from V and 2 from J; bases not matched to a gene: 12. The CDR3 is CASSYQGVKWIGNQPQHF. In DNA, the CDR3 is TGTGCCAGCAGTTACCAGGGGGTCAAGTGGATTGGCAATCAGCCCCAGCATTTT.

Many counts were recorded for this clonotype. The chain couples TRBV11-2 to TRBJ2-7; 9 bases match TRBD1. V shed 8 bases and J 4 bases; nucleotides not matched to a gene: 3. CDR3 length equals 12 residues. CDR1 is SGHAT, CDR2 FQNNGV, per germline. The CDR3 spells CASGDRVYEQYV. The CDR3, as DNA: TGTGCCAGCGGGGACAGGGTTTACGAGCAGTACGTC.

Remarks on this clonotype: This may be a read error, as it is one base from a much larger clone. The genes are TRBV27 and TRBJ2-2; D might be TRBD1 (5 bases). CDR3 size: 16 residues. The germline V gene has CDR1 MNHEY and CDR2 SMNVEV (reference sequence). In DNA, the CDR3 is TGTGCCAGCAGTTTAGCGTGGACAAGATCCACCCGGGAGCTGTTTTTT. It translates to CASSLAWTRSTRELFF.

This clonotype was counted ten times or more. J is TRBJ1-2 and V is TRBV27; 7 nucleotides match TRBD1. The CDR3 is 13 residues long. The ends lost 8 bases at V and 2 bases at J; junction bases unmatched: 5. Looked up from germline, CDR1 is MNHEY and CDR2 is SMNVEV (reference sequence). CDR3 DNA: TGTGCCAGCCGGACGGGACAGAACTATGGCTACACCTTC. Its protein product is CASRTGQNYGYTF.

This clonotype appeared many times. The chain has TRBV29-1 and TRBJ2-5; 8 bases match TRBD1. The germline V gene encodes CDR1 SQVTM and CDR2 ANQGSEA. This CDR3 has 14 residues. Trimming at V came to 3 bases and at J to 5 bases, leaving 8 bases not matched to a gene. Here the CDR3 reads CSVEDGQGSETQYF. Here the CDR3 DNA reads TGCAGCGTTGAGGATGGACAGGGAAGTGAGACCCAGTACTTC.

This clonotype was seen at least ten times. V usage is TRBV20-1 and J usage is TRBJ2-5; no definite D call. The CDR3 is made up of 14 amino acids. V was clipped by 0 bases and J by 2 bases, with 10 bases between them. From germline, CDR1 is DFQATT and CDR2 SNEGSKA (reference sequence). The CDR3 bases are TGCAGTGCTAGAGATCGTATTAGGCAAGAGACCCAGTACTTC. The encoded protein is CSARDRIRQETQYF.

This clonotype was seen ten or more times. This chain links TRBV24-1 with TRBJ1-1, with no clear D. Trimming took off 3 bases at V and 4 bases at J, with 8 bases between the two ends. The germline CDR1 and CDR2 sequences are KGHDR and SFDVKD. The CDR3 consists of 13 residues. DNA of the CDR3: TGTGCCACCAGTGATAAGAGTCGCACTGAAGCTTTCTTT. Its translation: CATSDKSRTEAFF.

Concerning this clonotype: A much larger clone differs from this one at a single base, so this may be a read error. The rearrangement links TRBV3-1 to TRBJ1-1; D is undetermined. Germline V gene lookup returns CDR1 LGHDT and CDR2 YNNKEL (reference sequence). The CDR3 consists of 13 residues. The CDR3 DNA is TGTGCCAGCAGCCCTCCACCGAACACTGAAGCTTCCTTT. It translates to CASSPPPNTEASF.

The chain joins TRBV6-2 or TRBV6-3 to TRBJ1-2; 7 nucleotides agree with TRBD1. Germline CDR1 is MNHEY and CDR2 is SVGEGT. V lost 8 bases and J lost 8; bases outside the gene matches: 11. The CDR3 runs 13 residues. The CDR3 is CASASGGFEGYTF. The CDR3, as DNA: TGTGCCAGCGCTTCAGGGGGATTTGAGGGCTACACCTTC.

This clonotype was counted many times. The chain has TRBV6-1 and TRBJ1-6; the D is unclear. V dropped 6 bases and J dropped 10 bases, with 13 bases sitting between them. The V gene's germline CDR1 is MNHNS and CDR2 SASEGT. The CDR3 length is 13 residues. The CDR3 coding sequence is TGTGCCAGCAGCCGACGGGAGAGCTCACCCCTCCACTTT. Translated: CASSRRESSPLHF.

The V call is TRBV12-3 or TRBV12-4, the J call TRBJ2-5, with D possibly being TRBD1 or TRBD2 (6 bases each). This CDR3 is 14 amino acids long. Trimming pared 6 bases from V and 2 bases from J, leaving 13 bases between. This CDR3 reads CASRRGAGQETQYF. The CDR3 DNA follows: TGTGCCAGCAGGAGGGGGGCAGGACAAGAGACCCAGTACTTC.

This clonotype came up many times. The genes are TRBV6-4 and TRBJ2-2, with 8 bases lining up with TRBD2. The CDR3 sequence is 16 residues long. CDR1 is MRHNA and CDR2 is SNTAGT in the germline V gene. V shed 5 bases, J shed 1 base, and the junction held 6 bases outside the gene matches. The CDR3 sequence is CASSSRAGENTGELFF. For the CDR3, the DNA is TGTGCCAGCAGTTCTAGAGCGGGAGAGAACACCGGGGAGCTGTTTTTT.